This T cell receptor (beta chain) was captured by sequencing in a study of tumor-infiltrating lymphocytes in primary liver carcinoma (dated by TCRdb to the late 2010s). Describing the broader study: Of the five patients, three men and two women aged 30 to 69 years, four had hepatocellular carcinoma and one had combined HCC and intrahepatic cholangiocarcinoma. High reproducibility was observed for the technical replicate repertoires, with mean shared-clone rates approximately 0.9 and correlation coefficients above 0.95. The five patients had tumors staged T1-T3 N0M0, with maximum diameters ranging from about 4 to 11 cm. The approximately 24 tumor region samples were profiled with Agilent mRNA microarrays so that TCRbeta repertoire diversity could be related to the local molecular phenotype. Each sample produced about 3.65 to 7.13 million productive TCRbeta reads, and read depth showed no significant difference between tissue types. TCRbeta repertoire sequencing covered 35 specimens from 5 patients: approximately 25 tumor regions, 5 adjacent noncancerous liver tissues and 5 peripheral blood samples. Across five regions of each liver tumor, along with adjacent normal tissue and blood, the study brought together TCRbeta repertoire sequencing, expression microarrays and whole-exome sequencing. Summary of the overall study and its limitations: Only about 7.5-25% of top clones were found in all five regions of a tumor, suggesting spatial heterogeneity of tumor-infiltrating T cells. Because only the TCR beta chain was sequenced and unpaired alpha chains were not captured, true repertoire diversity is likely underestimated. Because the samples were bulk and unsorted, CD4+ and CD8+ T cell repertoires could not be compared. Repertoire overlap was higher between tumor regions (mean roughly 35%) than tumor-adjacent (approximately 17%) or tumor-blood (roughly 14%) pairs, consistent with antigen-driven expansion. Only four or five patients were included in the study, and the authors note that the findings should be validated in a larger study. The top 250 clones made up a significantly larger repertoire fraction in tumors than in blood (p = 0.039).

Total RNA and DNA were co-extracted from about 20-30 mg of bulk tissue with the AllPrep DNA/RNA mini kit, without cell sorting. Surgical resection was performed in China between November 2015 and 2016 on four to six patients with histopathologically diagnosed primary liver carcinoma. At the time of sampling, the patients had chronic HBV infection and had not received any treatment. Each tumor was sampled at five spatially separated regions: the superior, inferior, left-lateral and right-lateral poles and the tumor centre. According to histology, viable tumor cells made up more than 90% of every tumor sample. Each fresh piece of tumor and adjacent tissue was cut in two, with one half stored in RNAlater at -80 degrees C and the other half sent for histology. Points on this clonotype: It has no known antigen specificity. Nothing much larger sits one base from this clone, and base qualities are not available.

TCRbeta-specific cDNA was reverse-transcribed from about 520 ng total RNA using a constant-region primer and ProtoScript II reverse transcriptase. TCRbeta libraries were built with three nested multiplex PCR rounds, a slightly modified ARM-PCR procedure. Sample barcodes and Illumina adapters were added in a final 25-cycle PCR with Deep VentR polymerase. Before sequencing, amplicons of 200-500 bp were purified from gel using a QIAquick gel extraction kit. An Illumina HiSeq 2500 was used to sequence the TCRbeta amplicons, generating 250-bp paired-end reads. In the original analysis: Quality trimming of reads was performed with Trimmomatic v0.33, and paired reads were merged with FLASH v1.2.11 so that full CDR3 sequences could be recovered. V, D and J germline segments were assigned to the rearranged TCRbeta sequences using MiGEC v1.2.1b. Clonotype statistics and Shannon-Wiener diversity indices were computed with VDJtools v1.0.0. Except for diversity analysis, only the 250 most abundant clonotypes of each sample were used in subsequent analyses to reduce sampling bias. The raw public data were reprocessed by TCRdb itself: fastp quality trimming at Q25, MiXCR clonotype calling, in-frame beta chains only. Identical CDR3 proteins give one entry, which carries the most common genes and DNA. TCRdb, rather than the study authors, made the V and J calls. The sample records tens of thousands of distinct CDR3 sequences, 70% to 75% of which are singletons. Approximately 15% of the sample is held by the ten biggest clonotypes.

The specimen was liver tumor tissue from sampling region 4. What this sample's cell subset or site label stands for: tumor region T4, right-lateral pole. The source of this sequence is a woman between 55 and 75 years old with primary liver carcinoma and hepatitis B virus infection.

The CDR3 in this case is CSVPAGGTGELFF. The base sequence is TGCAGTGTTCCTGCTGGAGGCACCGGGGAGCTGTTTTTT. Rearrangement joined TRBV29-1 to TRBJ2-2; TRBD2 is possibly the D segment (5 matching bases). Inclusive of the bounding cysteine and phenylalanine, the CDR3 is 13 residues long. Only CDR3 DNA is held: 39 bases, read in frame from base 1. Sequences SQVTM (CDR1) and ANQGSEA (CDR2) are obtained from the germline V gene.